These 21 T cell receptor beta chains share one sample of origin, sequenced in a study of T cell responses to AZD1222 COVID-19 vaccine. The method was immunoSEQ multiplex PCR; TCRdb's version includes in-frame clones alone and lacks a portion of them. The repertoire includes 140,000 to 150,000 clones, approximately 90% of them detected once, and under 2% sits in the top ten. Sequencing was performed on peripheral blood, taken 28 days after the second AZD1222 dose. The receptors shown here come from an adult who received the AZD1222 COVID-19 vaccine.

This clone has a handful of counts. This chain joins TRBV11-2 and TRBJ2-1; TRBD1 or TRBD2 may be the D gene (5 bases each). This CDR3 region has 18 residues. V was shortened by 1 base and J by 4 bases, with 20 bases between the two germline ends. CDR1 is SGHAT, CDR2 FQNNGV, per germline. The DNA for the CDR3 is TGTGCCAGCAGCTTAGTACCGCCCGGGACGCTAACTTACAATGAGCAGTTCTTC. Protein sequence: CASSLVPPGTLTYNEQFF.

The rearrangement links TRBV9 to TRBJ1-1, with 12 nucleotides matching TRBD1. Germline values: CDR1 SGDLS, CDR2 YYNGEE. The CDR3 totals 14 residues. J lost 11 bases, V lost 3 bases, and 8 bases had no gene match. The CDR3 region has the DNA TGTGCCAGCAGCGCCGGGACAGGGGGCGCGGAGGCTTTCTTT. Translation gives CASSAGTGGAEAFF.

Here the CDR3 DNA reads TGTGCCAGCAGCTTAGTCGCCGCTAGCGGGAATAACACCGGGGAGCTGTTTTTT. Protein product: CASSLVAASGNNTGELFF. The gene calls are TRBV7-8 and TRBJ2-2; 9 bases align to TRBD2. CDR3 length: 18 residues. CDR1 and CDR2 from the germline V gene are SGHVS and FQNEAQ. V dropped 1 base and J dropped 2; count of bases not matched to a gene: 8. The variable domain in full, with the rest retrieved from reference TRBV7-8 and TRBJ2-2, is GAGVSQSPRYKVAKRGQDVALRCDPISGHVSLFWYQQALGQGPEFLTYFQNEAQLDKSGLPSDRFFAERPEGSVSTLKIQRTQQEDSAVYLCASSLVAASGNNTGELFFGEGSRLTVL.

The rearrangement uses TRBV18 and TRBJ1-1; D gene unclear. The CDR3 loop spans 15 amino acids. CDR1 and CDR2 from the germline V gene are KGHSH and LQKENI. V lost 0 bases and J 5 bases, leaving 13 bases between the germline ends. CDR3 coding DNA: TGTGCCAGCTCACCACCGTCCGGGTGGGGAACTGAAGCTTTCTTT. This encodes CASSPPSGWGTEAFF.

This clone has a single count. The chain employs TRBV7-8 and TRBJ1-1; D is possibly TRBD1 (5 bases). Looked up from germline, CDR1 is SGHVS and CDR2 is FQNEAQ. V was shortened by 3 bases and J by 0 bases, with 17 bases between the two germline ends. The CDR3 length is 17 residues. The CDR3 sequence is CASSFRASTVMNTEAFF. DNA for the CDR3: TGTGCCAGCAGCTTTAGGGCCTCGACAGTGATGAACACTGAAGCTTTCTTT.

The sample holds one count of this clone. The chain links TRBV28 to TRBJ2-7; D is tentatively TRBD1 or TRBD2 (5 bases each). V lost 5 bases, J lost 2 bases, and 16 bases lay in between. This CDR3 is built from 15 residues. In germline, CDR1 is MDHEN, CDR2 SYDVKM. Here the CDR3 DNA reads TGTGCCAGCAGTGGGGCCGGGACGGATCCCTACGAGCAGTACTTC. Its protein is CASSGAGTDPYEQYF.

This clone was detected only a few times. The chain couples TRBV3-1 (or the pseudogene TRBV3-2) to TRBJ2-6; 8 bases agree with TRBD1. The CDR3 sequence is 19 residues long. CDR1 and CDR2 from the germline V gene are LGHDT and YNNKEL (reference sequence). J lost 0 bases, V lost 4 bases, and 11 bases had no gene match. CDR3 sequence reads: CASSPLVSTGGSGANVLTF. For the CDR3, the DNA is TGTGCCAGCAGCCCCTTAGTGAGCACAGGGGGCTCTGGGGCCAACGTCCTGACTTTC.

The rearrangement joins TRBV5-1 to TRBJ1-1; TRBD1 matches 10 bases. This CDR3 region has 13 residues. Germline CDR1 SGHRS, CDR2 YFSETQ. After removal of 3 bases from V and 9 bases from J, the junction contained 5 bases not matched to a gene. CDR3 in amino acids: CASSSGQGMQAFF. In DNA form, the CDR3 reads TGCGCCAGCAGCTCGGGACAGGGGATGCAAGCTTTCTTT.

The chain carries TRBV13 and TRBJ1-2; TRBD1 matches at 11 bases. The CDR3 is made up of 15 amino acids. CDR1 is PRHDT, CDR2 FYEKMQ, per germline (reference sequence). With V trimmed by 5 bases and J by 6 bases, 8 bases remained unmatched. CDR3 sequence reads: CASSRFGQGAHGYTF. DNA for the CDR3: TGTGCCAGCAGCCGTTTCGGACAGGGGGCGCATGGCTACACCTTC. Full variable domain (remainder filled in from reference TRBV13 and TRBJ1-2): AAGVIQSPRHLIKEKRETATLKCYPIPRHDTVYWYQQGPGQDPQFLISFYEKMQSDKGSIPDRFSAQQFSDYHSELNMSSLELGDSALYFCASSRFGQGAHGYTFGSGTRLTVV.

V gene TRBV6-5 combines with J gene TRBJ1-3; D might be TRBD1 (5 bases). Germline values: CDR1 MNHEY, CDR2 SVGAGI. Trimming removed 6 bases from V and 4 bases from J, with 13 bases in between. The CDR3 has 14 amino acids. The CDR3 loop reads CASSGTLGGNTIYF. The CDR3 region has the DNA TGTGCCAGCAGCGGGACGCTTGGGGGAAACACCATATATTTT.

The J gene is TRBJ2-1, the V gene TRBV5-5; 11 bases match TRBD1. Germline CDR1 reads SGHKS; CDR2 reads YYEKEE (reference sequence). The CDR3 sequence is 20 residues long. V dropped 4 bases and J dropped 7; count of bases not matched to a gene: 22. CDR3 in amino acids: CASSPGPGTGGREKWNEQFF. CDR3 nucleotides: TGTGCCAGCAGCCCCGGTCCCGGGACAGGGGGGAGGGAAAAATGGAATGAGCAGTTCTTC.

The CDR3 loop reads CASSTGENTEAFF. As DNA, the CDR3 is TGTGCCAGCAGCACAGGGGAGAACACTGAAGCTTTCTTT. The J gene is TRBJ1-1, the V gene TRBV6-2 or TRBV6-3; TRBD1 agrees at 7 bases. V lost 6 bases and J lost 1; bases outside the gene matches: 2. Germline CDR1 reads MNHEY; CDR2 reads SVGEGT. This CDR3 has 13 residues.

The rearrangement links TRBV7-3 to TRBJ1-1; D is perhaps TRBD1 (6 bases). Per germline, CDR1 SGHTA and CDR2 FQGTGA. The CDR3 totals 13 residues. V was shortened by 2 bases and J by 3 bases, with 7 bases between the two germline ends. The CDR3 loop is CASSLGGHTEAFF. The CDR3 nucleotides are TGTGCCAGCAGCTTAGGGGGCCACACTGAAGCTTTCTTT.

The chain has TRBV5-1 and TRBJ2-5, with D perhaps matching TRBD2 (5 bases). Trimming left V 0 bases short and J 2 bases short, with 8 bases between. The CDR3 runs 14 residues. From germline, CDR1 is SGHRS and CDR2 YFSETQ. CDR3 sequence: CASSLGGQQETQYF. DNA for the CDR3: TGCGCCAGCAGCTTGGGCGGGCAGCAAGAGACCCAGTACTTC.

This clone was counted a single time. The chain carries TRBV6-6 and TRBJ1-3; D gene ambiguous. This CDR3 is built from 13 residues. V gave up 8 bases and J gave up 2 bases, with 10 bases separating them. Per germline, CDR1 MNHNY and CDR2 SVGAGI (reference sequence). CDR3 sequence (DNA): TGTGCCAGCGCACTAGGAACTGGAAACACCATATATTTT. The encoded protein is CASALGTGNTIYF.

The chain has TRBV27 and TRBJ2-7; possible D gene TRBD2, 6 bases. Trimming stripped 4 bases from V and 3 bases from J, with 13 bases between. This CDR3 is built from 14 residues. CDR1 and CDR2 (germline): MNHEY, SMNVEV (reference sequence). The CDR3 DNA reads as TGTGCCAGCAGTTCTCCCGGGAGCTACTACGAGCAGTACTTC. Translated: CASSSPGSYYEQYF.

The CDR3, as DNA: TGTGCCAGCAGCTTGCAGCAGTCGAACACTGAAGCTTTCTTT. This codes for CASSLQQSNTEAFF. The rearrangement joins TRBV5-8 to TRBJ1-1; no clear D gene. Germline CDR1 reads SGHTS; CDR2 reads YDEGEE. V was clipped by 1 base and J by 1 base, with 8 bases between them. This CDR3 is built from 14 residues.

This chain uses TRBV12-3 or TRBV12-4 with TRBJ2-1, with 16 bases fitting TRBD2. The CDR3 consists of 13 residues. V lost 6 bases, J lost 15 bases, and 5 bases stayed unmatched. CDR3 residues: CASSGTSGRAGFF. In nucleotides, the CDR3 is TGTGCCAGCAGCGGGACTAGCGGGAGGGCCGGGTTCTTC.

The chain couples TRBV4-1 to TRBJ2-1; D remains unclear. CDR1 is MGHRA and CDR2 is YSYEKL in the germline V gene. The length of the CDR3 is 13 residues. V was clipped by 1 base and J by 5 bases, with 6 bases between them. DNA of the CDR3: TGCGCCAGCAGCCAAGTTTGGGACAATGAGCAGTTCTTC. Translation: CASSQVWDNEQFF.

This clone appeared once. The CDR3 here is CASFWTASGLASYNEQFF. The CDR3 nucleotides are TGTGCCAGCTTCTGGACTGCCTCCGGACTAGCCTCCTACAATGAGCAGTTCTTC. The V gene is TRBV27, the J gene TRBJ2-1; 8 nucleotides line up with TRBD2. CDR1 is MNHEY and CDR2 is SMNVEV in the germline V gene (reference sequence). Trimming removed 8 bases from V and 0 bases from J; junction bases left unmatched: 15. This CDR3 region has 18 residues.

The V and J genes are TRBV9 and TRBJ2-2, with D possibly matching TRBD1 (6 bases). The CDR3 contains 15 residues. The V and J ends lost 3 bases and 2 bases respectively, with 11 bases between them. Germline CDR1 reads SGDLS; CDR2 reads YYNGEE. The CDR3: CASSARDTNTGELFF. In DNA, the CDR3 is TGTGCCAGCAGCGCGAGGGACACAAACACCGGGGAGCTGTTTTTT.